This TCR beta chain was recovered during a study of beta chain features in type 1 diabetes. About the research overall: Healthy donors and patients showed comparable age, gender and cell yields.

Of the isolated RNA, all was reverse transcribed, and so the sequenced material was expressed TCRB transcripts. Generated by immunoSEQ multiplex PCR, the TCRdb table keeps only in-frame clones and is missing some. The table has hundreds of thousands of clones, roughly 13% seen once. This clone was counted only a few times. V lost 9 bases, J lost 5 bases, and 1 base stayed unmatched. This CDR3 contains 12 residues. Germline V gene data show CDR1 as MDHEN and CDR2 as SYDVKM. This TCR came from a woman aged 40 to 50 in good health. This rearrangement joins TRBV28 to TRBJ1-4; 9 bases line up with TRBD1. Sequences were obtained from naive CD4+ T cells from blood. CDR3 in amino acids: CASDRGNEKLFF. DNA for the CDR3: TGTGCCAGTGACAGGGGGAATGAAAAACTGTTTTTT.